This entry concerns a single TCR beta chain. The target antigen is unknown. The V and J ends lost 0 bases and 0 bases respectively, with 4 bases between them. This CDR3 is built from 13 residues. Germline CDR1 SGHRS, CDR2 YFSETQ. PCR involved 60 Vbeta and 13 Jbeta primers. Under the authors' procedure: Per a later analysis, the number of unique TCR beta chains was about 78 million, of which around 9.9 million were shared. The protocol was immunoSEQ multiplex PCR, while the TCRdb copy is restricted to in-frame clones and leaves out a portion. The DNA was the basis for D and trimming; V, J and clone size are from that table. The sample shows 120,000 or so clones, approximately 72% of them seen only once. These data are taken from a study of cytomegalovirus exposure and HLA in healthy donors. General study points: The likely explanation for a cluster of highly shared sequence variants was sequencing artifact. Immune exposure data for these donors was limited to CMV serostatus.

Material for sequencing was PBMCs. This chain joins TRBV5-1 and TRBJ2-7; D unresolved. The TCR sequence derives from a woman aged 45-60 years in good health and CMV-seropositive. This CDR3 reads CASSLAISYEQYF. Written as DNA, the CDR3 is TGCGCCAGCAGCTTGGCCATCTCCTACGAGCAGTACTTC.